The 22 T cell receptor beta chains given below trace back to one sample, sequenced in a study of early T cells in non-severe SARS-CoV-2 infection. TCRdb fed the 5' RACE reads into MiXCR, producing one record per CDR3 protein. The sample has more than 85,000 distinct CDR3 sequences; 13% are singletons. Sequenced: whole blood. Every receptor here comes from an adult who was a healthcare worker with PCR-confirmed SARS-CoV-2 infection or an uninfected control (not recorded which).

This clonotype has a count of ten or more. The rearrangement links TRBV28 to TRBJ2-7, with no clear D. V was shortened by 11 bases and J by 2 bases, with 16 bases between the two germline ends. The CDR3 is 13 amino acids. Germline V CDR1 and CDR2: MDHEN, SYDVKM. The CDR3 here is CADRGTVPYEQYF. The CDR3 DNA reads TGTGCCGACCGCGGTACAGTCCCCTACGAGCAGTACTTC.

This clonotype was seen many times. V and J are TRBV30 and TRBJ1-4, with D tentatively TRBD1 (6 bases). Germline V lookup: CDR1 GTSNPN, CDR2 SVGIG (reference sequence). This CDR3 has 14 residues. V shed 4 bases and J shed 7 bases, with 16 bases lying between them. CDR3 sequence reads: CAWKQGRPTEKLFF. The DNA for the CDR3 is TGTGCCTGGAAACAGGGCCGGCCGACTGAAAAACTGTTTTTT.

V usage is TRBV5-1 and J usage is TRBJ1-1, with TRBD1 as a possible D gene (5 bases). CDR3 length equals 16 residues. V lost 0 bases and J 5 bases, leaving 17 bases between the germline ends. In germline, CDR1 is SGHRS, CDR2 YFSETQ. The CDR3 sequence: CASSLEFVLGGTEAFF. The CDR3 coding sequence is TGCGCCAGCAGCTTGGAGTTCGTTCTTGGGGGAACTGAAGCTTTCTTT.

This clonotype was found many times. The rearrangement joins TRBV7-2 to TRBJ2-5; no definite D call. Trimming removed 1 base from V and 5 bases from J, with 8 bases in between. Germline CDR1 reads SGHTA; CDR2 reads FQGNSA. The CDR3 loop spans 13 amino acids. The DNA for the CDR3 is TGTGCCAGCAGCTTAGGGAGAGCGGAGACCCAGTACTTC. This gives the protein CASSLGRAETQYF.

This clonotype was observed a few times. The chain uses TRBV7-9 and TRBJ1-5, with D hard to call. Trimming shortened V by 0 bases and J by 8 bases, and 11 bases separated the two germline ends. The CDR3 extends over 14 amino acids. Germline values: CDR1 SEHNR, CDR2 FQNEAQ (reference sequence). The DNA of the CDR3 is TGTGCCAGCAGCTTAGCATCTTCCCCAAAGCCCCAGCATTTT. It codes for CASSLASSPKPQHF. The entire variable domain, with the rest obtained from reference TRBV7-9 and TRBJ1-5, is as follows: DTGVSQNPRHKITKRGQNVTFRCDPISEHNRLYWYRQTLGQGPEFLTYFQNEAQLEKSRLLSDRFSAERPKGSFSTLEIQRTEQGDSAMYLCASSLASSPKPQHFGDGTRLSIL.

V gene TRBV20-1 combines with J gene TRBJ2-1; 9 bases map to TRBD2. Germline assignment: CDR1 DFQATT and CDR2 SNEGSKA (reference sequence). This CDR3 region has 11 residues. V lost 2 bases and J lost 16; bases outside the gene matches: 6. CDR3 nucleotide sequence: TGCAGTGCTAGAATAGCGGGAGCAAGATTCTTC. Amino acid sequence: CSARIAGARFF.

CDR3 in DNA: TGTGCCAGCAGTTTTTGGGGCCGCACAGATACGCAGTATTTT. Its protein product is CASSFWGRTDTQYF. The gene calls are TRBV28 and TRBJ2-3, with D maybe TRBD1 (5 bases). CDR1 is MDHEN, CDR2 SYDVKM, per germline. Between the trimmed V and J ends, which lost 3 bases and 1 base, there was a span of 8 bases. CDR3 length equals 14 residues.

In this sample, this clonotype turned up many times. This chain links TRBV20-1 with TRBJ2-3; 14 bases are a match to TRBD2. Germline V gene sequence: CDR1 DFQATT, CDR2 SNEGSKA (reference sequence). Trimming took 6 bases from V and 5 from J; bases not matched to a gene: 16. The CDR3 covers 18 residues. The CDR3 nucleotides read TGCAGTGCCCCACCCCGGAGACTAGCGGGAGGGCCCGGAGATACGCAGTATTTT. Protein: CSAPPRRLAGGPGDTQYF.

This clonotype occurred many times. The gene calls are TRBV29-1 and TRBJ2-1; unclear D gene. Germline V gene data show CDR1 as SQVTM and CDR2 as ANQGSEA. V dropped 2 bases and J dropped 6 bases, with 2 bases sitting between them. This CDR3 comprises 10 residues. CDR3 amino acids: CSVESNEQFF. DNA for the CDR3: TGCAGCGTTGAATCCAATGAGCAGTTCTTC.

This clonotype was recorded at least ten times. This CDR3 reads CASRERDLARDEQFF. Written as DNA, the CDR3 is TGTGCCAGCAGAGAAAGGGATCTAGCGCGCGATGAGCAGTTCTTC. The V gene is TRBV6-6, the J gene TRBJ2-1, with a weak D call TRBD2 (6 bases). Germline V CDR1 and CDR2: MNHNY, SVGAGI (reference sequence). This CDR3 is built from 15 residues. The V gene lost 6 bases and the J gene lost 8 bases, with 20 bases spanning the gap.

The V and J genes are TRBV30 and TRBJ2-7; 7 nucleotides line up with TRBD1. Germline trimming cut 6 bases from V and 6 bases from J; bases unmatched to any gene: 8. The CDR3 runs 12 residues. The germline CDR1 and CDR2 sequences are GTSNPN and SVGIG (reference sequence). CDR3 sequence (DNA): TGTGCCTGCGACAGGGAACCCTGCGAGCAGTACTTC. It yields the protein CACDREPCEQYF.

The chain joins TRBV5-6 to TRBJ1-1; TRBD1 matches at 7 bases. The trim removed 4 bases at V and 11 bases at J, leaving 11 bases unmatched. CDR1 and CDR2 from the germline V gene are SGHDT and YYEEEE. This CDR3 is 13 amino acids long. This CDR3 reads CASSLKGAARAFF. The DNA of the CDR3 is TGTGCCAGCAGCCTCAAGGGGGCGGCGAGGGCTTTCTTT.

In DNA form, the CDR3 reads TGTGCCAGCAGTTCGGGTAGTGCGGCTGAGCAGTTCTTC. It translates to CASSSGSAAEQFF. The chain carries TRBV6-2 or TRBV6-3 and TRBJ2-1; D unresolved. Per the germline V gene, CDR1 is MNHEY and CDR2 is SVGEGT. This CDR3 has 13 residues. The ends were cut back, 4 bases at V and 9 bases at J, with 13 bases in the middle.

The chain uses TRBV7-9 and TRBJ1-2, with D uncertain. Looked up from germline, CDR1 is SEHNR and CDR2 is FQNEAQ (reference sequence). Trimming cost V 5 bases and J 1 base, with 8 bases left between them. The CDR3 covers 13 residues. CDR3 sequence reads: CASSIGRNYGYTF. CDR3 DNA: TGTGCCAGCAGCATCGGTCGTAACTATGGCTACACCTTC.

The chain recombines TRBV7-7 with TRBJ2-1; 13 positions agree with TRBD2. With 5 bases clipped from V and 2 bases from J, the junction kept 6 bases outside the gene matches. Germline lookup yields CDR1 SSHAT and CDR2 FNYEAQ (reference sequence). The CDR3 sequence is 17 residues long. The chain's CDR3 is CASSLSGTSGAYNEQFF. CDR3 nucleotide sequence: TGTGCCAGCAGCCTCTCCGGGACTAGCGGGGCCTACAATGAGCAGTTCTTC.

The chain is built from TRBV5-1 and TRBJ2-5; maybe TRBD1 (7 bases). CDR1 is SGHRS, CDR2 YFSETQ, per germline. This CDR3 contains 14 residues. V was clipped by 2 bases and J by 2 bases, with 10 bases between them. The CDR3 protein is CASSFRGAQETQYF. The CDR3 coding sequence is TGCGCCAGCAGCTTCAGGGGGGCTCAAGAGACCCAGTACTTC.

In this sample, this clonotype turned up many times. This rearrangement joins TRBV4-2 to TRBJ2-7, with a weak D call TRBD2 (6 bases). Germline V lookup: CDR1 LGHNA, CDR2 YNFKEQ. The CDR3 runs to 16 residues. The V end lost 0 bases, the J end lost 6 bases, and 18 bases lay between the germline ends. The CDR3: CASSQEAGPISFEQYF. The CDR3 bases are TGTGCCAGCAGCCAAGAAGCGGGCCCGATCTCTTTCGAGCAGTACTTC.

The chain links TRBV28 to TRBJ2-3; unclear D gene. Looked up from germline, CDR1 is MDHEN and CDR2 is SYDVKM. The CDR3 runs to 11 residues. The V end lost 5 bases, the J end lost 9 bases, and 9 bases lay between the germline ends. This chain's CDR3 is CASSPSRTQYF. The DNA for the CDR3 is TGTGCCAGCAGTCCTTCGCGGACGCAGTATTTT.

The table lists this clonotype with many counts. This chain links TRBV5-5 with TRBJ2-7; D gene uncertain. V was cut by 0 bases and J by 0 bases, with 7 bases left in between. CDR3 length: 14 residues. Germline assignment: CDR1 SGHKS and CDR2 YYEKEE (reference sequence). CDR3 sequence (DNA): TGTGCCAGCAGCTTGGCGGCGAGCTCCTACGAGCAGTACTTC. This encodes CASSLAASSYEQYF.

This clonotype was detected only a few times. The chain carries TRBV2 and TRBJ2-7; maybe TRBD1 (6 bases). Germline V lookup: CDR1 SNHLY, CDR2 FYNNEI. This CDR3 spans 12 amino acids. The V gene lost 7 bases and the J gene lost 2 bases, with 9 bases spanning the gap. CDR3 in amino acids: CASTGTTYEQYF. DNA of the CDR3: TGTGCCAGCACGGGGACAACCTACGAGCAGTACTTC.

The sample holds many counts of this clonotype. This chain connects TRBV30 to TRBJ1-3, with D unresolved. Germline CDR1 and CDR2: GTSNPN and SVGIG (reference sequence). There are 13 residues in the CDR3. Trimming took 6 bases from V and 7 from J, leaving 16 bases between them. The chain's CDR3 is CACQAIVGNTIYF. For the CDR3, the DNA is TGTGCCTGCCAAGCGATCGTGGGGAACACCATATATTTT.

The chain couples TRBV28 to TRBJ2-3; no definite D call. The V gene's germline CDR1 is MDHEN and CDR2 SYDVKM. The V end was cut by 7 bases, the J end by 0 bases, with 14 bases between. This CDR3 region has 15 residues. The DNA of the CDR3 is TGTGCCAGCACCGTCCTCGGGCAAAGCACAGATACGCAGTATTTT. This codes for CASTVLGQSTDTQYF.